A selection of T cell receptor beta chains follows, all from one sample in a study of breast tumors, draining lymph nodes, adjacent tissues. Each CDR3 protein gets one entry after TCRdb re-called the multiplex PCR reads with MiXCR. The table lists 50,000 to 85,000 distinct CDR3 sequences, less than 50% of them singletons. Sequences were obtained from breast tumor tissue. Every receptor here comes from a female donor with breast cancer. Some clones in this sample may be carry-over from other donors' samples. Each CDR3 is given with its conserved first and last residue. A D gene is named only where the DNA matches it firmly. Some rows have no size entry. The others give once, few or many, or a class for an expanded clone.

d_gene	len	abundance	j_gene	v_gene	CDR3nt	CDR3aa
TRBD2	14	many	TRBJ2-2	TRBV12-3/TRBV12-4	TGTGCCAGCTGCCGAGCGGGGGACACCGGGGAGCTGTTTTTT	CASCRAGDTGELFF
TRBD2	14	-	TRBJ2-3	TRBV10-3	TGTGCCACGAAGAGCGGGGGGGCGGGAGATACGCAGTATTTT	CATKSGGAGDTQYF
TRBD1	16	-	TRBJ2-3	TRBV9	TGTGCCAGCAGCGAGCCCACAGGGGAAGGCACGGATACGCAGTATTTT	CASSEPTGEGTDTQYF
TRBD2	17	-	TRBJ2-5	TRBV7-3	TGTGCCAGCAGCTTATATGGTAGCGGGAGGGCCGGGGAGCCCCAGTACTTC	CASSLYGSGRAGEPQYF
-	11	medium-sized	TRBJ1-2	TRBV20-1	TGCAGTGCCACCTTCACAAACGGCTACACCTTC	CSATFTNGYTF
TRBD1	14	once	TRBJ1-2	TRBV6-5	TGTGCCAGCAGTACCGGGACAGGGAATTATGGCTACACCTTC	CASSTGTGNYGYTF
-	14	-	TRBJ2-7	TRBV28	TGTGCCAGCAGTAAAGACAGCCTCCTCTACGAGCAGTACTTC	CASSKDSLLYEQYF
-	14	many	TRBJ2-3	TRBV5-8	TGTGCCAGCAGCTTGGTGGCGTTCTCAGATACGCAGTATTTT	CASSLVAFSDTQYF
TRBD1	14	few	TRBJ2-7	TRBV7-9	TGCGCCAGCAGCTCCGGGACAGAAAACTACGAGCAGTACTTC	CASSSGTENYEQYF
-	17	many	TRBJ1-2	TRBV19	TGTGCCAGTACTCCGGAGAACAGGGTCGTCAATAACTATGGCTACACCTTC	CASTPENRVVNNYGYTF
TRBD2	16	-	TRBJ2-3	TRBV7-6	TGTGCCAGCAGCTCCCGACGGGAGCGGGAGATAGATACGCAGTATTTT	CASSSRREREIDTQYF
TRBD2	18	many	TRBJ2-1	TRBV20-1	TGCAGTGCTAGTGGCGTCCGTGGTGGACCAGCGGGGGGCAATGAGCAGTTCTTC	CSASGVRGGPAGGNEQFF
-	13	-	TRBJ1-5	TRBV5-1	TGCGCCAGCAGCTTGTCGGCCAATCAGCCCCAGCATTTT	CASSLSANQPQHF
-	12	-	TRBJ1-5	TRBV12-3/TRBV12-4	TGTGCCAGCAGTCATAGGACAGTCAATGAGCATTTT	CASSHRTVNEHF
-	12	many	TRBJ2-4	TRBV2	TGTGCCAGCAGTGGCGGGGACGACATTCAGTACTTC	CASSGGDDIQYF
-	14	-	TRBJ2-2	TRBV25-1	TGTGCCAGCATCGGGGGCTCGAACACCGGGGAGCTGTTTTTT	CASIGGSNTGELFF
TRBD1	14	many	TRBJ1-2	TRBV24-1	TGTGCCACCAGCCACCGGGACAGGACGTATGGCTACACCTTC	CATSHRDRTYGYTF
TRBD2	17	many	TRBJ2-2	TRBV20-1	TGCAGTGCTAGAGGAATGATGACTAGCGGGAACACCGGGGAGCTGTTTTTT	CSARGMMTSGNTGELFF
TRBD1	15	many	TRBJ2-5	TRBV5-8	TGTGCCAGCAGCCATCGACAGGGAAGCCAAGAGACCCAGTACTTC	CASSHRQGSQETQYF
-	16	medium-sized	TRBJ2-1	TRBV7-2	TGTGCCAGCAGCTTAGAAGGGACTCTCTCCTACAATGAGCAGTTCTTC	CASSLEGTLSYNEQFF
-	24	-	TRBJ1-5	TRBV25-1	-	CASSYAGGTPYEQYFGPGNQPQHF
TRBD1	17	-	TRBJ2-6	TRBV7-9	TGTGCCAGCAGCCAGATCATGACAGGGGCTGGGGCCAACGTCCTGACTTTC	CASSQIMTGAGANVLTF